This T cell receptor (beta chain) originates from a study of cytomegalovirus exposure and HLA in healthy donors. The CDR3 runs 15 residues. The trim removed 3 bases at V and 2 bases at J, leaving 7 bases unmatched. Looked up from germline, CDR1 is LGHNA and CDR2 is YNFKEQ. With 60 Vbeta and 13 Jbeta primers, the PCR was carried out. The method was immunoSEQ multiplex PCR; TCRdb's version includes in-frame clones alone and lacks a portion of them. The table shows 140,000 or so clones, with approximately 70% occurring only once. The sample was PBMCs. The TCR sequence derives from a woman aged 25 to 45 in good health and CMV-seronegative. The V gene is TRBV4-2, the J gene TRBJ2-7, with 7 bases fitting TRBD1. CDR3 residues: CASSQVWDSPYEQYF. The DNA of the CDR3 is TGTGCCAGCAGCCAGGTATGGGACAGCCCCTACGAGCAGTACTTC.